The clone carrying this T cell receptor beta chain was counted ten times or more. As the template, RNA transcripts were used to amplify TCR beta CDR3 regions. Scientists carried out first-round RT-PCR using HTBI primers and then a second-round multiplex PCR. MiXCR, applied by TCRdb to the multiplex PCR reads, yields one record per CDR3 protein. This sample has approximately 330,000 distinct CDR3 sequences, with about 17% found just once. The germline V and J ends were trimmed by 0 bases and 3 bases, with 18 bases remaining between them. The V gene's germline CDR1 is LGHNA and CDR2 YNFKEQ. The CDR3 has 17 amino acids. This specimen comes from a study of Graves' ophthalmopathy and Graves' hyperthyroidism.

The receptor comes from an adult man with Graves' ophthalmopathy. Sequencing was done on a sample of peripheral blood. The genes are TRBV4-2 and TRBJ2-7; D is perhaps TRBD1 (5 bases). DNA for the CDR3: TGTGCCAGCAGCCAAGAATATGTGAGACAGATTAGCTACGAGCAGTACTTC. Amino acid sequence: CASSQEYVRQISYEQYF.